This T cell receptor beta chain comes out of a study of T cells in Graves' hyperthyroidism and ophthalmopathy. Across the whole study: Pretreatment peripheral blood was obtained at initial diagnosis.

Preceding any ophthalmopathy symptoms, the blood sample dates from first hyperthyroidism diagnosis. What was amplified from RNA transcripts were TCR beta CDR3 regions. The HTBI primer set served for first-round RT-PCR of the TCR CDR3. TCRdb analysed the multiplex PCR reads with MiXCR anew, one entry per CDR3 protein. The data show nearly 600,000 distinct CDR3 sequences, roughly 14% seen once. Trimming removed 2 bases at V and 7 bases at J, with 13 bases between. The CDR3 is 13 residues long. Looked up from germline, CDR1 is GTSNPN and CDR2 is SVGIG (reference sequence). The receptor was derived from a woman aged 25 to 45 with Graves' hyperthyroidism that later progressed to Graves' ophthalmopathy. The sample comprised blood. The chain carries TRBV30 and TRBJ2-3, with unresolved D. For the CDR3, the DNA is TGTGCCTGGAGTTCCAAGGGTTGGAATACGCAGTATTTT. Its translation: CAWSSKGWNTQYF.